Listed below are T cell receptor beta chains from one sample, sequenced in a study of T cell responses to AZD1222 COVID-19 vaccine. Method: immunoSEQ multiplex PCR; TCRdb's copy keeps in-frame clones and lacks some. The repertoire consists of 75,000 to 100,000 clones, with around 90% occurring once and the leading ten covering roughly 24%. This specimen was peripheral blood, taken on day 0 of AZD1222 vaccination. These receptors were obtained from an adult in good health. Both conserved end residues are part of each CDR3. A D gene is named only where the DNA matches it firmly. Part of the rows lack a size; the others show once, few, many or a class for expanded clones.

V	D	size	J	CDR3	DNA
TRBV27	.	.	TRBJ1-6	CASSFTLGGSPLHF	TGTGCCAGCAGTTTCACCCTCGGGGGTTCACCCCTCCACTTT
TRBV19	.	.	TRBJ2-7	CASSPRIRVPEQYF	TGTGCCAGTAGTCCCCGAATACGAGTTCCCGAGCAGTACTTC
TRBV5-1	.	.	TRBJ2-7	CASQPVRGGLAYEQYF	TGCGCCAGCCAGCCAGTCCGGGGCGGCCTCGCCTACGAGCAGTACTTC
TRBV18	TRBD2	once	TRBJ2-1	CAGVAGSTNEQFF	TGTGCCGGCGTAGCGGGAAGTACTAATGAGCAGTTCTTC
TRBV5-1	.	.	TRBJ2-3	CASSMIDGDTQYF	TGCGCCAGCAGCATGATCGACGGAGATACGCAGTATTTT
TRBV9	.	few	TRBJ2-1	CASSVVLGDHNEQFF	TGTGCCAGCAGCGTAGTACTAGGGGACCACAATGAGCAGTTCTTC
TRBV19	.	few	TRBJ1-2	CASSIFGESNYGYTF	TGTGCCAGTAGTATTTTTGGGGAGTCTAACTATGGCTACACCTTC
TRBV18	TRBD2	.	TRBJ2-3	CASSLQGGADTQYF	TGTGCCAGCTCCCTTCAGGGAGGGGCAGATACGCAGTATTTT
TRBV14	TRBD1	.	TRBJ1-4	CASSQRGGTGGEKLFF	TGTGCCAGCAGCCAACGCGGGGGGACAGGGGGTGAAAAACTGTTTTTT
TRBV6-2/TRBV6-3	TRBD1	once	TRBJ2-4	CASSFGQIGGWENIQYF	TGTGCCAGCAGTTTCGGACAAATAGGGGGCTGGGAAAACATTCAGTACTTC
TRBV6-5	TRBD1	.	TRBJ2-7	CASSYHGTGVYEQYF	TGTGCCAGCAGTTACCACGGGACAGGGGTTTACGAGCAGTACTTC
TRBV28	TRBD2	.	TRBJ2-7	CASSLSSGSRLYEQYF	TGTGCCAGCAGTTTATCTAGCGGGAGTAGGTTATACGAGCAGTACTTC
TRBV9	.	.	TRBJ2-2	CASSVGPPQGGRTGELFF	TGTGCCAGCAGCGTAGGTCCCCCACAGGGTGGGCGAACCGGGGAGCTGTTTTTT
TRBV9	TRBD2	few	TRBJ2-3	CASSGSGSFDTQYF	TGTGCCAGCAGTGGTAGCGGGAGTTTCGATACGCAGTATTTT
TRBV5-4	TRBD1	.	TRBJ1-2	CASSLQGASGYTF	TGTGCCAGCAGCTTGCAGGGGGCAAGTGGCTACACCTTC
TRBV19	TRBD2	.	TRBJ2-1	CASSIGVVSTSGRNEQFF	TGTGCCAGTAGTATAGGGGTGGTTAGTACTAGCGGGAGGAATGAGCAGTTCTTC
TRBV19	TRBD2	once	TRBJ2-7	CASSLGTSNSGEQYF	TGTGCCAGTAGTCTAGGGACTAGCAATTCGGGCGAGCAGTACTTC
TRBV12-3/TRBV12-4	TRBD1	.	TRBJ2-7	CASSLQGPYEQYF	TGTGCCAGCAGCCTACAGGGGCCCTACGAGCAGTACTTC
TRBV3-1/TRBV3-2	TRBD1	.	TRBJ2-1	CASRDRDGGPYNEQFF	TGTGCCAGCAGGGACAGGGACGGAGGCCCCTACAATGAGCAGTTCTTC
TRBV5-1	.	.	TRBJ2-2	CASSPTLPRTGELFF	TGCGCCAGCAGCCCGACACTACCCAGGACCGGGGAGCTGTTTTTT
TRBV2	.	.	TRBJ2-2	CASTVGVTGELFF	TGTGCCAGCACCGTCGGCGTCACCGGGGAGCTGTTTTTT
TRBV28	TRBD1	.	TRBJ1-1	CASRDLDRGTEAFF	TGTGCCAGCCGTGATCTGGACAGGGGGACTGAAGCTTTCTTT
TRBV4-3	.	.	TRBJ2-7	CASSQGTPLPYEQYF	TGCGCCAGCAGCCAAGGTACACCTCTTCCCTACGAGCAGTACTTC
TRBV5-1	.	.	TRBJ1-6	CASTRDSYNSPLHF	TGCGCCAGCACCAGGGATTCCTATAATTCACCCCTCCACTTT
TRBV3-1/TRBV3-2	TRBD2	.	TRBJ2-7	CASSRGGNYEQYF	TGTGCCAGCAGCCGGGGAGGGAATTACGAGCAGTACTTC
TRBV5-1	.	.	TRBJ2-6	CASTPTRVVANVLTF	TGCGCCAGCACGCCTACGCGGGTCGTGGCCAACGTCCTGACTTTC
TRBV7-9	.	.	TRBJ2-7	CASSGQRTLLLEQYF	TGTGCCAGCAGCGGACAGCGGACCCTCCTCCTCGAGCAGTACTTC
TRBV28	.	few	TRBJ1-1	CASSPSGPGRTEAFF	TGTGCCAGCAGTCCTTCAGGGCCAGGAAGGACTGAAGCTTTCTTT
TRBV28	.	.	TRBJ2-1	CASSRGGVEQFF	TGTGCCAGCAGTCGGGGAGGCGTTGAGCAGTTCTTC
TRBV27	TRBD1	.	TRBJ2-7	CASRGQGAGRIVAYEQYF	TGTGCCAGCCGGGGACAGGGGGCGGGGCGGATTGTCGCCTACGAGCAGTACTTC
TRBV18	TRBD2	.	TRBJ2-1	CASSPLLAGGPVEQFF	TGTGCCAGCTCACCCCTACTAGCGGGAGGGCCAGTTGAGCAGTTCTTC
TRBV6-5	TRBD2	.	TRBJ2-5	CASSYAAGAGETQYF	TGTGCCAGCAGTTACGCGGCGGGAGCAGGGGAGACCCAGTACTTC
TRBV10-3	.	.	TRBJ2-1	CAIRGNNEQFF	TGTGCCATCAGGGGGAACAATGAGCAGTTCTTC